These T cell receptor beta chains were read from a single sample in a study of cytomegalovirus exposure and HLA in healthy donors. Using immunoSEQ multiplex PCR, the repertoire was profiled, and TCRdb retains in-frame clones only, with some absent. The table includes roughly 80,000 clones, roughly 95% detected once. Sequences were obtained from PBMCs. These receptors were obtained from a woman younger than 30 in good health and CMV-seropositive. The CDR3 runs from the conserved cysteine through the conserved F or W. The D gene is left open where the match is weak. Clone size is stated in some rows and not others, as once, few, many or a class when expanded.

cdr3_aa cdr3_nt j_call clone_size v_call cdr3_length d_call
CASSSHAGDEKLFF TGTGCCAGCAGCTCCCACGCAGGGGATGAAAAACTGTTTTTT TRBJ1-4 NA TRBV7-6 14 NA
CASSMVAGGPNEQFF TGTGCCAGCAGCATGGTAGCGGGGGGGCCTAATGAGCAGTTCTTC TRBJ2-1 NA TRBV7-3 15 TRBD2
CAWSGQGLGAGELFF TGTGCCTGGAGTGGACAGGGATTGGGCGCCGGGGAGCTGTTTTTT TRBJ2-2 NA TRBV30 15 TRBD1
CSVEAAWTGVSYNEQFF TGCAGCGTTGAAGCGGCCTGGACAGGGGTATCCTACAATGAGCAGTTCTTC TRBJ2-1 NA TRBV29-1 17 TRBD1
CATSRARGYGYTF TGTGCCACCAGCAGAGCCAGGGGCTATGGCTACACCTTC TRBJ1-2 NA TRBV15 13 NA
CASSLPRQGTSTDTQYF TGTGCCAGCAGCTTACCCCGACAGGGCACTAGCACAGATACGCAGTATTTT TRBJ2-3 NA TRBV11-3 17 TRBD1
CASSSWGSTDTQYF TGTGCCAGCAGCTCTTGGGGCAGCACAGATACGCAGTATTTT TRBJ2-3 NA TRBV7-8 14 NA
CASSGTGGDQPQHF TGTGCCAGCAGTGGGACAGGGGGGGATCAGCCCCAGCATTTT TRBJ1-5 NA TRBV2 14 TRBD1
CASSDQGTTDTQYF TGTGCCAGCAGTGATCAGGGGACAACAGATACGCAGTATTTT TRBJ2-3 NA TRBV2 14 NA
CASSANRGEYEQYF TGTGCCAGCTCAGCTAACAGGGGGGAGTACGAGCAGTACTTC TRBJ2-7 NA TRBV18 14 TRBD1
CANYRAGSYNEQFF TGTGCCAACTACAGGGCCGGCTCCTACAATGAGCAGTTCTTC TRBJ2-1 NA TRBV27 14 NA
CASSSGVVKETQYF TGCGCCAGCAGCTCAGGGGTGGTAAAAGAGACCCAGTACTTC TRBJ2-5 NA TRBV5-1 14 NA
CASSLSRTSGEARPYNEQFF TGTGCCAGCAGCTTAAGTCGGACTAGCGGGGAGGCCAGACCCTACAATGAGCAGTTCTTC TRBJ2-1 NA TRBV7-3 20 TRBD2
CASSPAQAAYEQYF TGTGCCAGCAGTCCAGCACAGGCAGCCTACGAGCAGTACTTC TRBJ2-7 NA TRBV27 14 NA
CASSMLLAGVDEQFF TGTGCCAGTAGTATGTTGCTAGCGGGAGTGGATGAGCAGTTCTTC TRBJ2-1 NA TRBV19 15 TRBD2
CASRQQLGQGNSGGLLRADTQYF TGTGCCAGCAGGCAGCAGTTGGGACAGGGAAATTCTGGCGGGCTATTGAGGGCAGATACGCAGTATTTT TRBJ2-3 NA TRBV27 23 TRBD1
CASSLARSETYTDTQYF TGTGCCAGCAGCTTGGCCCGCAGCGAGACTTACACAGATACGCAGTATTTT TRBJ2-3 once TRBV7-8 17 NA
CATSRDLAVDTQYF TGTGCCACCAGCAGAGATCTTGCGGTAGATACGCAGTATTTT TRBJ2-3 NA TRBV15 14 NA
CASSPQALGAGEKLFF TGTGCCAGCAGCCCTCAAGCTCTCGGGGCGGGGGAAAAACTGTTTTTT TRBJ1-4 NA TRBV9 16 NA
CASSSGGNTDTQYF TGTGCCAGCAGCAGCGGGGGCAACACAGATACGCAGTATTTT TRBJ2-3 NA TRBV25-1 14 TRBD2
CASSTTSGTYEQYF TGTGCCAGTAGTACGACTAGCGGGACCTACGAGCAGTACTTC TRBJ2-7 NA TRBV19 14 TRBD2
CASSLQGNTEAFF TGTGCCAGCAGTCTACAGGGGAACACTGAAGCTTTCTTT TRBJ1-1 NA TRBV7-2 13 NA